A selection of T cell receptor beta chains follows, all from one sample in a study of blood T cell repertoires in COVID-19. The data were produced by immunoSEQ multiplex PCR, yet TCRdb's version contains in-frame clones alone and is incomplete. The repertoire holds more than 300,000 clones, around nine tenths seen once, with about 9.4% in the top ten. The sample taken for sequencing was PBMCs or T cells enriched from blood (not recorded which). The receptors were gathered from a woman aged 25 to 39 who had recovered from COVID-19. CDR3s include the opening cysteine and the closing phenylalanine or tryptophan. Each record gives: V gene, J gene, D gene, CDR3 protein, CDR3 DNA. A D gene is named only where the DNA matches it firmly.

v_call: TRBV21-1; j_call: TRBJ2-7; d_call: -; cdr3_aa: CASSKPASGAFYEQYF; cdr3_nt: TGTGCCAGCAGCAAACCGGCTAGCGGGGCGTTCTACGAGCAGTACTTC
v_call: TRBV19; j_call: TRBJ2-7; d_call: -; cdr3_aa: CASSIRGNYEQYF; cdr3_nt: TGTGCCAGTAGTATTAGGGGAAACTACGAGCAGTACTTC
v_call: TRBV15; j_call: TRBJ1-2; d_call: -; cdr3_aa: CATSNGGLYGYTF; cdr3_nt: TGTGCCACCAGCAATGGGGGACTCTATGGCTACACCTTC
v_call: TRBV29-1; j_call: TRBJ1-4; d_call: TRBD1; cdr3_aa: CSVRTGGEKLFF; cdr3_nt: TGCAGCGTCCGTACAGGGGGTGAAAAACTGTTTTTT
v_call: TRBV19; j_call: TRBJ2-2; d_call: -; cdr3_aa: CASSPTHPLAVNTGELFF; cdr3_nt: TGTGCCAGTAGCCCGACCCATCCCCTAGCCGTGAACACCGGGGAGCTGTTTTTT
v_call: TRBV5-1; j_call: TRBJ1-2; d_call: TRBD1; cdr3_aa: CASSVEDRGFGGYTF; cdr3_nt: TGCGCCAGCAGCGTGGAGGACAGGGGGTTTGGTGGCTACACCTTC
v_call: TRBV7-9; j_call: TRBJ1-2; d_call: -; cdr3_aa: CASSSPGFYGYTF; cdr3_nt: TGTGCCAGCAGCTCCCCGGGATTTTATGGCTACACCTTC
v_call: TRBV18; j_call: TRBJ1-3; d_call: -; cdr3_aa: CASSLGSSGNTIYF; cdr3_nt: TGTGCCAGCTCACTCGGGAGCTCTGGAAACACCATATATTTT
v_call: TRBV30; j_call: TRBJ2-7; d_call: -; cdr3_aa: CAWSVWLAREQYF; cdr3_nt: TGTGCCTGGAGTGTATGGCTAGCTCGCGAGCAGTACTTC
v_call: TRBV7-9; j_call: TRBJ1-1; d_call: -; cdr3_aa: CASSLGGGNTEAFF; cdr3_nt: TGTGCCAGCAGCTTAGGCGGGGGAAACACTGAAGCTTTCTTT
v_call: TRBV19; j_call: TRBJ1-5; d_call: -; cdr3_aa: CASSPRGRGSPNQPQHF; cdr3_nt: TGTGCCAGTAGCCCTCGGGGGAGGGGCAGCCCCAATCAGCCCCAGCATTTT
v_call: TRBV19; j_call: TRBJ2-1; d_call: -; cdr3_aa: CASSIRSGGQSYNEQFF; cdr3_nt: TGTGCCAGTAGTATTCGGTCCGGGGGACAGAGTTACAATGAGCAGTTCTTC
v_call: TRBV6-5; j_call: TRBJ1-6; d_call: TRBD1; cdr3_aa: CASRTGEDNSPLHF; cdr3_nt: TGTGCCAGCAGGACAGGGGAGGATAATTCACCCCTCCACTTT
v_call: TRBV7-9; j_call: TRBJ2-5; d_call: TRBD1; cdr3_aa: CASSTNGQGPDQETQYF; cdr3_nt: TGTGCCAGCAGCACGAACGGACAGGGGCCCGACCAAGAGACCCAGTACTTC
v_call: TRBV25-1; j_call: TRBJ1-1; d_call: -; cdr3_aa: CASSEAGQKATEAFF; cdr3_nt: TGTGCCAGCAGTGAAGCGGGTCAAAAAGCAACTGAAGCTTTCTTT
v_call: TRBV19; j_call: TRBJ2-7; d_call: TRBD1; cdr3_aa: CASSIGQGTNEQYF; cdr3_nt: TGTGCCAGTAGTATCGGACAGGGAACCAACGAGCAGTACTTC